Presented here are 6 T cell receptor beta chains from one specimen sequenced in a study of tumor-infiltrating lymphocytes in primary liver carcinoma. Using a constant-region primer together with ProtoScript II reverse transcriptase, TCR beta cDNA was made from roughly 520 ng of total RNA. Slightly modified ARM-PCR with three nested multiplex PCR rounds yielded TCR beta libraries. The two initial PCR rounds, about 9 cycles each, used TRBV1-TRBV30 forward and C-beta reverse primers. TCRdb reprocessed the multiplex PCR reads via MiXCR and lists one record per CDR3 protein. The sample contains about 200,000 distinct CDR3 sequences, approximately 86% of which appear only once. Bulk tissue was left unsorted, and RNA and DNA were co-extracted from approximately 20-30 mg of it. Sequenced sample: tumor tissue from primary liver carcinoma. These receptor sequences come from a man aged 40-49 years with primary liver carcinoma and hepatitis B virus infection.

A word on this clonotype: At one boundary the junction diverges from the germline segment, which might be a read error. The V gene is TRBV29-1, the J gene TRBJ2-7; D call uncertain. The germline V gene has CDR1 SQVTM and CDR2 ANQGSEA. This CDR3 has 11 residues. In DNA form, the CDR3 reads TGCAACGTTGGGTGGGTATACGAGCAGTATTTC. It codes for CNVGWVYEQYF.

Remarks on this clonotype: One junction end does not reproduce the germline sequence, and a read error may be involved. V usage is TRBV12-3 or TRBV12-4 and J usage is TRBJ1-5; the D is unclear. This CDR3 comprises 12 residues. Written as DNA, the CDR3 is TGTGCCAGCAGTTTGGGGTATCAGCCCCAGCAATTT. This sequence encodes CASSLGYQPQQF.

The gene calls are TRBV12-3 or TRBV12-4 and TRBJ2-5; TRBD2 aligns across 7 bases. The V segment lost 9 bases and the J segment 2 bases; nucleotides outside the gene matches: 9. The length of the CDR3 is 14 residues. The CDR3 here is CARRGGTVQETQYF. The DNA of the CDR3 is TGTGCCAGGAGGGGAGGGACGGTACAAGAGACCCAGTACTTC.

The chain is built from TRBV11-2 and TRBJ2-3; D tentatively fits TRBD1 or TRBD2 (6 bases each). This CDR3 contains 15 residues. V lost 3 bases, J lost 8 bases, and 18 bases lay in between. In germline, CDR1 is SGHAT, CDR2 FQNNGV. CDR3 in DNA: TGTGCCAGCAGCTTTAAGGGGGGAAAAAGGGTTACGCAGTATTTT. This codes for CASSFKGGKRVTQYF. The full variable domain, rest sourced from reference TRBV11-2 and TRBJ2-3, is EAGVAQSPRYKIIEKRQSVAFWCNPISGHATLYWYQQILGQGPKLLIQFQNNGVVDDSQLPKDRFSAERLKGVDSTLKIQPAKLEDSAVYLCASSFKGGKRVTQYFGPGTRLTVL.

Concerning this clonotype itself: It may be a read error: a sequence one base away is much more abundant. This chain joins TRBV28 and TRBJ2-5; D possibly corresponds to TRBD1 (5 bases). The V end was cut by 4 bases, the J end by 4 bases, with 10 bases between. Germline CDR1 is MDHEN and CDR2 is SYDVKM. The length of the CDR3 is 13 residues. CDR3 amino acids: CASSCGASETQYF. CDR3 nucleotide sequence: TGTGCCAGCAGTTGTGGGGCGTCAGAGACCCAGTACTTC.

The rearrangement uses TRBV6-2 or TRBV6-3 and TRBJ2-7, with unresolved D. CDR1 is MNHEY, CDR2 SVGEGT, per germline. V was trimmed by 7 bases and J by 1 base, leaving 14 bases between them. The CDR3 runs to 14 residues. The DNA of the CDR3 is TGTGCCAGCAATTCATACACAGAATCCTACGAGCAGTACTTC. It translates to CASNSYTESYEQYF.